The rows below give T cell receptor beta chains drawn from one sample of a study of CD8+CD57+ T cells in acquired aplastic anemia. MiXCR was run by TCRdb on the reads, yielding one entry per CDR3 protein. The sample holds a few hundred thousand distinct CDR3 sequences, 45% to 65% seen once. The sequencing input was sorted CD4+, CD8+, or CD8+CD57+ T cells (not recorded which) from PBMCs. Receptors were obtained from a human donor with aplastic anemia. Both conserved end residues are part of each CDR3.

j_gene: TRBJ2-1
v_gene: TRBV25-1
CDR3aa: CASSEGMSPGLAGTYNEQFF

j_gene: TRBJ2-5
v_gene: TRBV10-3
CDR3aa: CAISEPGTGKETQYF

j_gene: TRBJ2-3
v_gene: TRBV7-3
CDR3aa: CASSLRALRGGSPDTQYF

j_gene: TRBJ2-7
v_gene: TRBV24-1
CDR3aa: CATSDTGTGAYEQYF

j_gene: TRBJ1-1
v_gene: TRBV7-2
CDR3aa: CASSPNRVSTEAFF

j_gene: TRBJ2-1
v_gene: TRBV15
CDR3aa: CATSRDSFGSASGSAGLGQFF

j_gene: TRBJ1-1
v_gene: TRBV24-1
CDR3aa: CATSDRDTAEAFF

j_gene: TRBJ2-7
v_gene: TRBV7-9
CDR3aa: CASSPGGGRTYEQYF

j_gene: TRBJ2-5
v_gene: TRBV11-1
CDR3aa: CASSSTTGEETQYF

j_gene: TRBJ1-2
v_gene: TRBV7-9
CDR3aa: CASSSTDGTYGYTF

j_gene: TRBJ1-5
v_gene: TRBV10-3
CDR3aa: CAIRTGQGQPQHF

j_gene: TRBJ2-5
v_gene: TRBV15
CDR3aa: CATSRRMTGQETQYF

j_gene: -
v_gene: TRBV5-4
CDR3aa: CASSLAGQVKTQYF

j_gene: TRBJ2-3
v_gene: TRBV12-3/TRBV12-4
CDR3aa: CASVKVGDTQYF

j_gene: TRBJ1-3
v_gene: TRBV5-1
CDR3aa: CASSSALSTGGNTIYF

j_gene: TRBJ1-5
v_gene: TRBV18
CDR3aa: CASSTAAGGNQPQHF

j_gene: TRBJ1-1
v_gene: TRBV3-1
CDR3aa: CASSQGVLGTEAFF

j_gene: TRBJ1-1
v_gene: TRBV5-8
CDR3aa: CASSFGWMDTEAFF

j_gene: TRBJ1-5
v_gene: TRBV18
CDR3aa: CASSQDRGGNQPQHF

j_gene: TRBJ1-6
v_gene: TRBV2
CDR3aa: CASKGQGENSPLHF

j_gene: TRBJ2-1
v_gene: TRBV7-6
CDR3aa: CASSDGPQFF

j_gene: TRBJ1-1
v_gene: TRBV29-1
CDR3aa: CSVYGGEAFF

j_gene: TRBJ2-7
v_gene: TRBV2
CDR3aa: CASSEAPRDRARDEQYF

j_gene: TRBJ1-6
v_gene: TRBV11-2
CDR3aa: CASSQRQGTNSPLHF

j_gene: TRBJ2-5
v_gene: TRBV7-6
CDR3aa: CASSPGGPGETQYF

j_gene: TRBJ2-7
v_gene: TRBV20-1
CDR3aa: CSAREGAYEQYF

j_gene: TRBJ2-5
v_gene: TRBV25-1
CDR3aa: CASSAAGLAGAFGTQYF

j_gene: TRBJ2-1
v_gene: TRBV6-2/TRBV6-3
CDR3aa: CASSYSNGLVLNEQFF

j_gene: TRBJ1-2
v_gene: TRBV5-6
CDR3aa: CASSLEGGLSLGYTF

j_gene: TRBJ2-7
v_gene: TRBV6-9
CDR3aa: CAISATSGRTYEQYF

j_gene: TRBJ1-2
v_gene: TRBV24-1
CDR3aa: CATSDGGIGGYTF

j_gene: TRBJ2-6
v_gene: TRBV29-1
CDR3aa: CSVTPGYSGANVLTF

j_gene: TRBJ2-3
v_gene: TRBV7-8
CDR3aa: CASDGGSTDTQYF

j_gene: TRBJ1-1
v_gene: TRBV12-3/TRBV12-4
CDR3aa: CASSWTGGGEAFF

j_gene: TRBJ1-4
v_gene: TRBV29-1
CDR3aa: CSVAEGGGEKLFF

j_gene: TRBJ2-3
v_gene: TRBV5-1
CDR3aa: CASSFPGLAGGDTQYF

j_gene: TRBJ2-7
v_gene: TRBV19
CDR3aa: CASSPLTEGLEQYF

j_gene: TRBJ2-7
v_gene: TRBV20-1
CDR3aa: CSAGQGRPYEQYF

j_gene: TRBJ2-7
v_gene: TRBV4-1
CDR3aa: CASSQVEGAGLEQYF

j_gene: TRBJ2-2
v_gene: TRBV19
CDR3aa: CASSQGSGELSF

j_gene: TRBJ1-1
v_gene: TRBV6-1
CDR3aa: CASSYGAEAFF

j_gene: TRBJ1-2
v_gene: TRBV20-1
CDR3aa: CSASSLIYGYTF

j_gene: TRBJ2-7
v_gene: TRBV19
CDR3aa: CASSPQVNPYEQYF

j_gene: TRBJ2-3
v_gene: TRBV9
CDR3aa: CASSASGRGADTQYF

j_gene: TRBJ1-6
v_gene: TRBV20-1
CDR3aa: CSARDFGEAVSPLHF

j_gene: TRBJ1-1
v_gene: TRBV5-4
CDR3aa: CASSFGTTGEAFF